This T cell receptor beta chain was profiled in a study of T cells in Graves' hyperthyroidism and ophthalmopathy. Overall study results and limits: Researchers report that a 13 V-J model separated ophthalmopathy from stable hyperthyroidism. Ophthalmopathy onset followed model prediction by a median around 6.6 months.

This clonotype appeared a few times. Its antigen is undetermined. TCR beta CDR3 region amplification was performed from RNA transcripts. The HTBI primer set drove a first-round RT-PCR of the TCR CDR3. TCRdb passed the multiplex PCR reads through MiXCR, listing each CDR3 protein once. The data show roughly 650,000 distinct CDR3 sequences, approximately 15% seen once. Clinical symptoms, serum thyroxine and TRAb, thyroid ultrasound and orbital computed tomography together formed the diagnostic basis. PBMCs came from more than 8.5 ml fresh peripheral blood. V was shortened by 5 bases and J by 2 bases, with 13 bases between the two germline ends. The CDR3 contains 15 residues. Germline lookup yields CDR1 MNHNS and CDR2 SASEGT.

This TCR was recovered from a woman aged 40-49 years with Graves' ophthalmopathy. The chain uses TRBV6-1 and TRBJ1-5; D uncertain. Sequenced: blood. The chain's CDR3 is CASSFQATGNQPQHF. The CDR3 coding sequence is TGTGCCAGCAGTTTCCAGGCAACGGGCAATCAGCCCCAGCATTTT.